This entry is about one TCR beta chain. The cohort comprised adults aged 18 to 89 years residing in about two dozen US areas. Cohort assignment relied on participant-reported clinical history. This sample stems from a study of blood T cell repertoires in COVID-19. Study details: Donors in the United States, Italy and Spain gave samples during acute or convalescent COVID-19. The analysed material was cDNA or gDNA that came from T cells, B-cell-depleted T cells, or PBMCs.

V was shortened by 3 bases and J by 4 bases, with 8 bases between the two germline ends. The CDR3 totals 13 residues. Germline values: CDR1 SGHTA, CDR2 FQGNSA. TCRdb's copy holds only in-frame clones and misses some; the assay was immunoSEQ multiplex PCR. The table lists a few hundred thousand clones, 70% to 90% of them singletons. Sequenced: PBMCs or T cells enriched from blood (not recorded which). The genes are TRBV7-2 and TRBJ2-3, with no clear D. The clonotype originates from a woman between 45 and 60 years old with acute COVID-19. CDR3 protein: CASSFISPDTQYF. Written as DNA, the CDR3 is TGTGCCAGCAGCTTTATTTCTCCAGATACGCAGTATTTT.